The next 12 T cell receptor beta chains were all read from a single sample in a study of cytomegalovirus exposure and HLA in healthy donors. Clones were read by immunoSEQ multiplex PCR, and TCRdb kept only the in-frame ones, dropping some. The table lists about 160,000 clones, roughly 80% of them singletons, with about 2.1% in the top ten. Sequencing input: PBMCs. The receptors were sampled from a man aged 30 to 39 in good health and CMV-seropositive.

CDR3 sequence (DNA): TGTGCCAGCAGGACACGGACTCTCGGGGAGACCCAGTACTTC. As protein: CASRTRTLGETQYF. V is TRBV2 and J is TRBJ2-5; tentative D call: TRBD2 (5 bases). Germline CDR1 is SNHLY and CDR2 is FYNNEI. This CDR3 is built from 14 residues. The ends were cut back, 6 bases at V and 5 bases at J, with 16 bases in the middle.

This clone was observed once. The chain carries TRBV18 and TRBJ1-3; 7 nucleotides agree with TRBD1. The germline gives CDR1 KGHSH, CDR2 LQKENI. V shed 3 bases, J shed 3 bases, and the junction held 5 bases outside the gene matches. The length of the CDR3 is 15 residues. The CDR3 is CASSPPGGLGNTIYF. CDR3 coding DNA: TGTGCCAGCTCACCCCCAGGGGGACTTGGAAACACCATATATTTT. Full variable domain (rest looked up from reference TRBV18 and TRBJ1-3): NAGVMQNPRHLVRRRGQEARLRCSPMKGHSHVYWYRQLPEEGLKFMVYLQKENIIDESGMPKERFSAEFPKEGPSILRIQQVVRGDSAAYFCASSPPGGLGNTIYFGEGSWLTVV.

The chain carries TRBV6-1 and TRBJ2-2, with 8 bases matching TRBD1. In germline, CDR1 is MNHNS, CDR2 SASEGT. The CDR3 covers 16 residues. V shed 1 base, J shed 6 bases, and the junction held 7 bases outside the gene matches. The CDR3 is CASSEGWQGAPGELFF. CDR3 DNA: TGTGCCAGCAGTGAAGGGTGGCAGGGGGCACCCGGGGAGCTGTTTTTT.

The V gene is TRBV6-1, the J gene TRBJ1-5, with 7 bases identical to TRBD1. This CDR3 spans 16 amino acids. The V segment lost 2 bases and the J segment 0 bases; nucleotides outside the gene matches: 4. In germline, CDR1 is MNHNS, CDR2 SASEGT. The CDR3 here is CASSENRGRSNQPQHF. The CDR3 region has the DNA TGTGCCAGCAGTGAAAATAGGGGGCGTAGCAATCAGCCCCAGCATTTT.

The V call is TRBV7-2, the J call TRBJ1-2, with a weak D call TRBD1 (5 bases). The CDR3 loop spans 14 amino acids. Trimming removed 7 bases from V and 5 bases from J, with 17 bases in between. Germline V lookup: CDR1 SGHTA, CDR2 FQGNSA. CDR3 in amino acids: CASTRRGQEYGYTF. CDR3 sequence (DNA): TGTGCCAGCACCCGAAGGGGCCAAGAATATGGCTACACCTTC.

The rearrangement joins TRBV6-5 to TRBJ2-6; tentative D call: TRBD2 (5 bases). The length of the CDR3 is 14 residues. CDR1 is MNHEY and CDR2 is SVGAGI in the germline V gene. The V end was cut by 8 bases, the J end by 4 bases, with 12 bases between. This CDR3 is CASGESPGANVLTF. The CDR3 bases are TGTGCCAGCGGGGAGAGCCCCGGGGCCAACGTCCTGACTTTC.

The chain employs TRBV2 and TRBJ2-2, with D perhaps TRBD1 (6 bases). Trimming removed 8 bases from V and 4 bases from J, with 20 bases in between. Germline CDR1 SNHLY, CDR2 FYNNEI. This CDR3 has 16 amino acids. The CDR3 bases are TGTGCCAGCGGAGCTACAGGGCAGTTCGGCACCGGGGAGCTGTTTTTT. The encoded protein is CASGATGQFGTGELFF.

The V and J genes are TRBV6-5 and TRBJ1-2, with D possibly TRBD1 on 6 matching bases. This CDR3 has 12 amino acids. Germline V gene sequence: CDR1 MNHEY, CDR2 SVGAGI. Trimming cost V 4 bases and J 6 bases, with 9 bases left between them. Here the CDR3 reads CASSWGGNGYTF. The CDR3 coding sequence is TGTGCCAGCAGTTGGGGGGGCAATGGCTACACCTTC.

This chain connects TRBV7-2 to TRBJ1-1, with D perhaps TRBD1 (5 bases). The V and J ends lost 1 base and 1 base respectively, with 10 bases between them. The CDR3 spans 15 residues. Germline loops: CDR1 SGHTA, CDR2 FQGNSA. This CDR3 reads CASSLVGGGNTEAFF. In DNA, the CDR3 is TGTGCCAGCAGCTTAGTAGGCGGGGGGAACACTGAAGCTTTCTTT.

The chain combines TRBV5-1 with TRBJ2-6; possibly TRBD1 for D (6 bases). The CDR3 loop spans 17 amino acids. The ends were cut back, 0 bases at V and 0 bases at J, with 10 bases in the middle. Germline CDR1 SGHRS, CDR2 YFSETQ. DNA of the CDR3: TGCGCCAGCAGCTTGGTTTCAGGGGCCTCTGGGGCCAACGTCCTGACTTTC. It is translated as CASSLVSGASGANVLTF.

In its sample, this clone was seen once. The chain carries TRBV2 and TRBJ1-2; 9 bases match TRBD1. The CDR3 covers 12 residues. The trim removed 8 bases at V and 8 bases at J, leaving 6 bases unmatched. From germline, CDR1 is SNHLY and CDR2 FYNNEI. The CDR3 coding sequence is TGTGCCAGCCTGGGGACAGGGAGCGGCTACACCTTC. Residues: CASLGTGSGYTF.

This chain joins TRBV4-2 and TRBJ1-1; no clear D. V dropped 5 bases and J dropped 0 bases, with 7 bases sitting between them. Germline loops: CDR1 LGHNA, CDR2 YNFKEQ. The CDR3 runs to 13 residues. For the CDR3, the DNA is TGTGCCAGCAGCGCGGCCGTGAACACTGAAGCTTTCTTT. As protein: CASSAAVNTEAFF.